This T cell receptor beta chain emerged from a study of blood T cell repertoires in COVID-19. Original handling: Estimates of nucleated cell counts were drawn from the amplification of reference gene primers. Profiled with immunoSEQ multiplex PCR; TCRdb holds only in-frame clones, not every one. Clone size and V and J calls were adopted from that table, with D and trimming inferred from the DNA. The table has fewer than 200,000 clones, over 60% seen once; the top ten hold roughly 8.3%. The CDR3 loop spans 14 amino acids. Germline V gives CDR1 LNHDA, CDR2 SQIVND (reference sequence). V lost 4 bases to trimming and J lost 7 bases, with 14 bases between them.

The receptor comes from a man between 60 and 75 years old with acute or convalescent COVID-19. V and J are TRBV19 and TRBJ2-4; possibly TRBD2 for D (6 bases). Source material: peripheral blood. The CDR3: CASSNRDWWNIQYF. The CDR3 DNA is TGTGCCAGTAGTAATAGGGACTGGTGGAACATTCAGTACTTC.